Listed below are T cell receptor beta chains from one sample, sequenced in a study of kidney transplant recipient with SARS-CoV-2 infection. TCRdb ran MiXCR on the reads and lists one entry per CDR3 protein. The sample yields roughly 250,000 distinct CDR3 sequences, around 30% seen once. The sample consisted of a blood sample, taken at baseline and around day 110 from a kidney transplant recipient. Receptor source: a male patient between 25 and 39 years old who had COVID-19 and was a kidney transplant recipient. Some T cells may arise from the graft donor. The CDR3 runs from the conserved cysteine through the conserved F or W. The D gene is left open where the match is weak. The size field is filled for only some rows; it gives once, few, many or a size class.

abundance,d_gene,v_gene,j_gene,CDR3nt,CDR3aa
many,-,TRBV30,TRBJ1-5,TGTGCCTGGAGTGCCCAGGACTATAGCAATCAGCCCCAGCATTTT,CAWSAQDYSNQPQHF
many,-,TRBV30,TRBJ1-2,TGTGCCTGGAGTGAGGGCCGTGGGGATGGCTACACCTTC,CAWSEGRGDGYTF
many,TRBD2,TRBV29-1,TRBJ2-7,TGCAGCATAAGGACTAGCGGGAGAAGCGAGCAGTACTTC,CSIRTSGRSEQYF
many,-,TRBV29-1,TRBJ1-1,TGCAGCGTTGAAGATGGGCAGGGAGGGACTGAAGCTTTCTTT,CSVEDGQGGTEAFF
many,TRBD2,TRBV5-1,TRBJ2-2,TGCGCCAGCAGCTTGGAACTAGCGGGAGATCTCTTGAACACCGGGGAGCTGTTTTTT,CASSLELAGDLLNTGELFF
many,-,TRBV29-1,TRBJ1-1,TGCAGCGCCAGGGGTGGGCTCCTAGGGAACACTGAAGCTTTCTTT,CSARGGLLGNTEAFF
-,-,TRBV12-3/TRBV12-4,TRBJ1-2,TGTGCCAGCAGTTCAGCATGCACAGCAGGAAAGACCTATGGCTACACCTTC,CASSSACTAGKTYGYTF
many,-,TRBV12-3/TRBV12-4,TRBJ2-3,TGTGCCAGCAGTTTCCGGGTGGATACGCAGTATTTT,CASSFRVDTQYF
many,-,TRBV3-1,TRBJ1-1,TGTGCCAGCAGCTTAGAATGTCCCATTTCAATTCGCACTGAAGCTTTCTTT,CASSLECPISIRTEAFF
-,-,TRBV20-1,TRBJ2-6,TGCAGTGCTAGAGATCTTGGGGCCAACGTCCTGACTTTC,CSARDLGANVLTF
many,TRBD1,TRBV6-5,TRBJ2-7,TGTGCCAGCAGGGTTAAGGGACAGGGGCCAACCGAGCAGTACTTC,CASRVKGQGPTEQYF
many,-,TRBV7-2,TRBJ2-3,TGTGCCAGCAGTAAACCTTACACAGATACGCAGTATTTT,CASSKPYTDTQYF
many,-,TRBV10-1,TRBJ1-2,TGCGCCAGCAGTTTATGGTCAAGATCGCGAAAGACCTATGGCTACACCTTC,CASSLWSRSRKTYGYTF
many,TRBD1,TRBV3-1,TRBJ1-1,TGTGCCAGCAGCCTTGGACAGGGGGAATGGAGCACTGAAGCTTTCTTT,CASSLGQGEWSTEAFF
-,-,TRBV20-1,TRBJ1-2,TGCAGTGCTATTGCTGAGCTGTCTCGAAGGACCTATGGCTACACCTTC,CSAIAELSRRTYGYTF
many,TRBD2,TRBV7-3,TRBJ2-7,TGTGCCAGCAGCTCCGGGACTAGTGGGGACGAGCAGTACTTC,CASSSGTSGDEQYF
few,-,TRBV7-6,TRBJ2-1,TGTGCCAGCAGCCCCAGACAGGCGGCGGGCCTACACAATGAGCAGTTCTTC,CASSPRQAAGLHNEQFF
many,TRBD1,TRBV6-1,TRBJ2-1,TGTGCCAGCAGTGACAGACAGGGGGTTAGGAATGAGCAGTTCTTC,CASSDRQGVRNEQFF
many,-,TRBV5-4,TRBJ2-7,TGTGCCAGCAGTTCACAGGGCTACGAGCAGTACTTC,CASSSQGYEQYF
many,-,TRBV29-1,TRBJ1-1,TGCAGCGGAGGTTGGGACACTGAAGCTTTCTTT,CSGGWDTEAFF
many,TRBD2,TRBV7-3,TRBJ2-5,TGTGCCAGCAGCGCGCAGGGACTAGCGGGACAAGAGACCCAGTACTTC,CASSAQGLAGQETQYF
-,-,TRBV28,TRBJ2-7,TGTGCCGGCAGCTTCGCGGGTCGCCCTCACGAGCAGTACTTC,CAGSFAGRPHEQYF
-,TRBD2,TRBV10-2,TRBJ2-1,TGCGCCAGCTTCGCTAGCGGGAGTCAGAATGAGCAGTTCTTC,CASFASGSQNEQFF
many,TRBD2,TRBV6-2/TRBV6-3,TRBJ2-7,TGTGCCAGCAGTTACAGGACTAGCAGGTACGAGCAGTACTTC,CASSYRTSRYEQYF